This TCR beta chain was identified in a study of regulatory T cells in long-lasting Graves disease. Across the whole study: The antithyroid drugs taken by newly diagnosed Graves' patients had been used for under 3 months.

Investigators prepared the TCR beta libraries by applying iRepertoire HTBI primers and Arm-PCR of CDR3 regions. One entry per CDR3 protein, called by TCRdb with MiXCR from the multiplex PCR reads. In the table there are some 330,000 distinct CDR3 sequences, about 11% of which are singletons. Time point denoted: newly diagnosed GD, antithyroid drugs for less than 3 months. Researchers made the TCR library from RNA that was extracted from PBMCs. The CDR3 consists of 13 residues. Germline V gene sequence: CDR1 DFQATT, CDR2 SNEGSKA (reference sequence). The V and J ends lost 6 bases and 1 base respectively, with 13 bases between them. This clonotype was observed at least ten times. These data were likewise used in another study, on T cells in Graves' hyperthyroidism and ophthalmopathy. According to that study: Researchers defined stable Graves' hyperthyroidism as no ophthalmopathy progression within 18 months.

The TCR comes from a woman under 30 with Graves disease. J is TRBJ2-7 and V is TRBV20-1; no definite D call. Source: peripheral blood mononuclear cells (PBMCs), taken at new diagnosis, from a patient treated with antithyroid drugs. The CDR3 loop is CSATLRLSYEQYF. CDR3 in DNA: TGCAGTGCCACTTTGCGGCTTTCCTACGAGCAGTACTTC.